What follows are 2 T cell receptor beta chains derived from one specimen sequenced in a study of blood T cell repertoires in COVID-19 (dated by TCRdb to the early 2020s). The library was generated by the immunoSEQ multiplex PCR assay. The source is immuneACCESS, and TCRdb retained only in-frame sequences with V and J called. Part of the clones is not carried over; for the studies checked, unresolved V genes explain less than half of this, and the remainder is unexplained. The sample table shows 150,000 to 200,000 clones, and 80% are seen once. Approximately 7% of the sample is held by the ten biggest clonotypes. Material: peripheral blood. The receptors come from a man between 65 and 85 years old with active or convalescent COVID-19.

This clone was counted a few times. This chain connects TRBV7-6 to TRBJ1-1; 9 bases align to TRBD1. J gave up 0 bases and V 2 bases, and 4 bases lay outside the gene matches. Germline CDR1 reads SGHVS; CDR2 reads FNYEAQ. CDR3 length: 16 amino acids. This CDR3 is CASSLKGTGMNTEAFF. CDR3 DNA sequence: TGTGCCAGCAGCTTAAAAGGGACAGGGATGAACACTGAAGCTTTCTTT.

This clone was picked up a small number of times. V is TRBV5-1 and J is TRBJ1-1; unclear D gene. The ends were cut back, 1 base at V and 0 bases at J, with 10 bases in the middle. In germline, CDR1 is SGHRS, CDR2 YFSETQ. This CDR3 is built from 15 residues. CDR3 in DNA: TGCGCCAGCAGCTTGATGGCGGAATTGAACACTGAAGCTTTCTTT. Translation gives CASSLMAELNTEAFF.